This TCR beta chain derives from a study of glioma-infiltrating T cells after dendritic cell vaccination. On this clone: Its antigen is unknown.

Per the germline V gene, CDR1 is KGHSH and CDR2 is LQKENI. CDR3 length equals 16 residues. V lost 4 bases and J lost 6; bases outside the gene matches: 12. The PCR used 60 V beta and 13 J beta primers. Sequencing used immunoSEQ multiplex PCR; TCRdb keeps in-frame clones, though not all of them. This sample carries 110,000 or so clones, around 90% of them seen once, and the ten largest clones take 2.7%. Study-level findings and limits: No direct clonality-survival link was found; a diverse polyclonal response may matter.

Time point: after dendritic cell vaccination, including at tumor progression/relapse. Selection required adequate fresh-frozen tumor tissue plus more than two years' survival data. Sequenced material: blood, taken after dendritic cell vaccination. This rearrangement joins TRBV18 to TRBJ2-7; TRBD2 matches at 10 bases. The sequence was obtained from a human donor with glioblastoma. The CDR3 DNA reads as TGTGCCAGCTCACTAGGACTAGCGGCCCCCGGGGGCGAGCAGTACTTC. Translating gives CASSLGLAAPGGEQYF.